This TCR beta chain comes out of a study of T cell changes during pregnancy in multiple sclerosis. Trimming took 3 bases from V and 6 from J, leaving 13 bases between them. CDR1 and CDR2 (germline): SGHRS, YFSETQ. CDR3 size: 13 residues. Clones were sequenced by immunoSEQ multiplex PCR, and TCRdb holds only the in-frame ones, with some missing. The data show about 59,000 clones, less than 95% seen once. This sample comprised peripheral blood, obtained in the third trimester of pregnancy. This receptor was identified in a female donor in good health, enrolled as a control in a pregnancy study. This rearrangement joins TRBV5-1 to TRBJ2-7, with a possible D match to TRBD1 (6 bases). The CDR3 DNA follows: TGCGCCAGCAGCTCCTCCACAGGGCTCGAGCAGTACTTC. Protein: CASSSSTGLEQYF.